The text below deals with one TCR beta chain. This entry is derived from a study of T cell changes during pregnancy in multiple sclerosis. The CDR3 is 13 residues long. Germline assignment: CDR1 SQVTM and CDR2 ANQGSEA. Profiled with immunoSEQ multiplex PCR; TCRdb holds only in-frame clones, not every one. The table lists over 50,000 clones, around 90% of them singletons, with over 1.2% in the top ten. The receptor comes from a female donor in good health, enrolled as a control in a pregnancy study. The sample here was peripheral blood, taken in the third trimester of pregnancy. J is TRBJ1-4 and V is TRBV29-1; 8 nucleotides line up with TRBD1. Here the CDR3 DNA reads TGCAGTTTCCAGGGGGCAAGTAATGAAAAACTGTTTTTT. This sequence encodes CSFQGASNEKLFF.